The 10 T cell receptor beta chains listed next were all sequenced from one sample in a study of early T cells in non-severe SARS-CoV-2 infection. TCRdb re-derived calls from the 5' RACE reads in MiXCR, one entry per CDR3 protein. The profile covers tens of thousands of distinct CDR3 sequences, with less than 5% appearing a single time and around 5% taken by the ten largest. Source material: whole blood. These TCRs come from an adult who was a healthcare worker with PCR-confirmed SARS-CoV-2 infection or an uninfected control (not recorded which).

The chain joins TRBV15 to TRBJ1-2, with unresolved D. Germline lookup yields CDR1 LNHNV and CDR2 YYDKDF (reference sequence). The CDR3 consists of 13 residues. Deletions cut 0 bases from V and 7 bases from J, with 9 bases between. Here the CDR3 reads CATSRDGQSGYTF. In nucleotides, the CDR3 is TGTGCCACCAGCAGAGATGGGCAGTCTGGCTACACCTTC.

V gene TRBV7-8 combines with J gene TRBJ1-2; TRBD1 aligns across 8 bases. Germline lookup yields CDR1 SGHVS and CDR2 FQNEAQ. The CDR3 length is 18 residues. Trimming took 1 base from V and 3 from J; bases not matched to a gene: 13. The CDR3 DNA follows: TGTGCCAGCAGCTTAGTCGCGGGACAGGCGAATCTCTACTATGGCTACACCTTC. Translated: CASSLVAGQANLYYGYTF.

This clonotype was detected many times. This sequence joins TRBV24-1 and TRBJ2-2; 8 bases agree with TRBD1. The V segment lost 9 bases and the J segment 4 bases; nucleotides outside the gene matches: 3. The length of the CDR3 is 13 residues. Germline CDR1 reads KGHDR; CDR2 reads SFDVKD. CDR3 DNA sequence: TGTGCCACCGGACAGGGTGCCACCGGGGAGCTGTTTTTT. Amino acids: CATGQGATGELFF.

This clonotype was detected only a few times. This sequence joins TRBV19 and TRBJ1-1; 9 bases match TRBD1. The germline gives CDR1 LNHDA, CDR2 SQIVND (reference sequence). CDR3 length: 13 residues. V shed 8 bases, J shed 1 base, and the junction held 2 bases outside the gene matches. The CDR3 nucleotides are TGTGCCAGTGGGACAGGGACGAACACTGAAGCTTTCTTT. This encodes CASGTGTNTEAFF.

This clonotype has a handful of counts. CDR3 nucleotides: TGCGCCAGCAGCCAGTCGACCAGAAGAGGCACTGAAGCTTTCTTT. Translation gives CASSQSTRRGTEAFF. The J gene is TRBJ1-1, the V gene TRBV5-1; no reliable D call. Trimming stripped 4 bases from V and 4 bases from J, with 17 bases between. This CDR3 has 15 residues. Germline-derived CDR1 and CDR2 are SGHRS and YFSETQ.

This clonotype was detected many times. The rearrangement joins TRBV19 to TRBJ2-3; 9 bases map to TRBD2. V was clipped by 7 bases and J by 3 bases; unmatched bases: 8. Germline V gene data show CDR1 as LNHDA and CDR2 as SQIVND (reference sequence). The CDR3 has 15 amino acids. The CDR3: CASTSSGRPTDTQYF. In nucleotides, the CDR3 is TGTGCCAGTACCTCCAGCGGGAGGCCTACAGATACGCAGTATTTT.

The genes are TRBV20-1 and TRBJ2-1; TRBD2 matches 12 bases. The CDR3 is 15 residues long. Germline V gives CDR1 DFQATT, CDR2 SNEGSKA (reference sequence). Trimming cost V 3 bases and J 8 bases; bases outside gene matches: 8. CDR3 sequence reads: CSAREWTSGNDEQFF. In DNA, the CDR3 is TGCAGTGCTAGGGAGTGGACTAGCGGGAACGATGAGCAGTTCTTC.

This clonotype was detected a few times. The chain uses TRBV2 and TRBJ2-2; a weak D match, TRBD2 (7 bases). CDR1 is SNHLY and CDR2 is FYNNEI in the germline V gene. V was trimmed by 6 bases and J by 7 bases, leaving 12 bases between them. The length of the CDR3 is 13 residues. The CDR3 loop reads CASRRGLSGELFF. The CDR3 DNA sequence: TGTGCCAGCAGGCGGGGGCTCAGCGGGGAGCTGTTTTTT.

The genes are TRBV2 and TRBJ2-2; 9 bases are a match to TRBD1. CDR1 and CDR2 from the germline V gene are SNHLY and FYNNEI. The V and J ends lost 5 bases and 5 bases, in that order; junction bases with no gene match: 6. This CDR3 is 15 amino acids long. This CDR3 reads CASSQRTGVTGELFF. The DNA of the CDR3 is TGTGCCAGCAGTCAGAGGACAGGGGTTACCGGGGAGCTGTTTTTT.

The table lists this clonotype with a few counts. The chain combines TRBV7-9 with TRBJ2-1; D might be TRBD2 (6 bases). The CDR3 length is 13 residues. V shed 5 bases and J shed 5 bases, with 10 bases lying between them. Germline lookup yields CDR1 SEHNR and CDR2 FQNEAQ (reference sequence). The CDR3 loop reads CASSGGTHNEQFF. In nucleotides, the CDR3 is TGTGCCAGCAGCGGAGGGACGCACAATGAGCAGTTCTTC.